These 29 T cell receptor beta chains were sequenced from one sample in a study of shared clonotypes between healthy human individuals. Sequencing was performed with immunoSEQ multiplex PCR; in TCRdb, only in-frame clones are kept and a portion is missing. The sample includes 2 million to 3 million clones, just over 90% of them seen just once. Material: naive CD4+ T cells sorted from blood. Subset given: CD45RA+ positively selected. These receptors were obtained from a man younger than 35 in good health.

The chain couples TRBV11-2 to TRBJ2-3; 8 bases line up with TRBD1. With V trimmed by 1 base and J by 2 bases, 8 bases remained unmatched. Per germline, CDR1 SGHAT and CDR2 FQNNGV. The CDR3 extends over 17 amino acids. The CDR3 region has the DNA TGTGCCAGCAGCTTAGCTTTCCGGGACAGGACCACAGATACGCAGTATTTT. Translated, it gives CASSLAFRDRTTDTQYF.

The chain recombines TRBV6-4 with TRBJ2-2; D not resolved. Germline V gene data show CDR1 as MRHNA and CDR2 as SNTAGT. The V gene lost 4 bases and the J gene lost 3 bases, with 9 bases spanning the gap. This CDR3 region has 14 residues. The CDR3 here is CASSVTEYTGELFF. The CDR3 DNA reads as TGTGCCAGCAGTGTAACAGAGTACACCGGGGAGCTGTTTTTT.

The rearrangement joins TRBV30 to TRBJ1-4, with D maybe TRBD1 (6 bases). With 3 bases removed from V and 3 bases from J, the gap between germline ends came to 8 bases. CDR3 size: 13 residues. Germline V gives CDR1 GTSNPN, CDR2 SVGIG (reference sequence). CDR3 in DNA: TGTGCCTGGAGGACAGGCTCTAATGAAAAACTGTTTTTT. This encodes CAWRTGSNEKLFF.

The CDR3 region has the DNA TGTGCCAGCGGGACCCCCAGAGATTACAATGAGCAGTTCTTC. This encodes CASGTPRDYNEQFF. This chain uses TRBV6-5 with TRBJ2-1; D assignment may be TRBD1 or TRBD2 (5 bases each). Between the trimmed V and J ends, which lost 8 bases and 4 bases, there was a span of 15 bases. This CDR3 contains 14 residues. Germline CDR1 and CDR2: MNHEY and SVGAGI.

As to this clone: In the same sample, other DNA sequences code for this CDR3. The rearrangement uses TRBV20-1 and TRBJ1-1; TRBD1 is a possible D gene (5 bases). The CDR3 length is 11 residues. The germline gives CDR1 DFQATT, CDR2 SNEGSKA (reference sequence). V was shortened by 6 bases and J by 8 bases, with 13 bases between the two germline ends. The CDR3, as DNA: TGCAGTGCCAGCGGGGGAGGAGAAGCTTTCTTT. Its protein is CSASGGGEAFF.

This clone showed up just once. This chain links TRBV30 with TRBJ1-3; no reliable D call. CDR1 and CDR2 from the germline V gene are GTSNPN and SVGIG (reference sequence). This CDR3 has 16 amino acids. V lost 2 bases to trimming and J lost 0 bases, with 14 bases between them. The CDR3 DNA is TGTGCCTGGAGTCCCACCGCATTTCTCTCTGGAAACACCATATATTTT. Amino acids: CAWSPTAFLSGNTIYF.

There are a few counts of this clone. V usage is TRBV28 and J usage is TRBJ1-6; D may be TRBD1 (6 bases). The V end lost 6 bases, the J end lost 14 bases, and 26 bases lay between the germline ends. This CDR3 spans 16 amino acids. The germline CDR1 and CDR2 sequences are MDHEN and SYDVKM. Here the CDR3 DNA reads TGTGCCAGCAGCCTAACCTCAGGGGCCGGGGGAGGATCCCTCCACTTT. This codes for CASSLTSGAGGGSLHF.

The CDR3 region has the DNA TGTGCCAGTAGCCTCCAGGGACAGGGGACGTCTAACTATGGCTACACCTTC. Protein sequence: CASSLQGQGTSNYGYTF. This chain links TRBV19 with TRBJ1-2, with TRBD1 matching 10 bases. This CDR3 contains 17 residues. The germline CDR1 and CDR2 sequences are LNHDA and SQIVND (reference sequence). V lost 6 bases, J lost 0 bases, and 10 bases stayed unmatched.

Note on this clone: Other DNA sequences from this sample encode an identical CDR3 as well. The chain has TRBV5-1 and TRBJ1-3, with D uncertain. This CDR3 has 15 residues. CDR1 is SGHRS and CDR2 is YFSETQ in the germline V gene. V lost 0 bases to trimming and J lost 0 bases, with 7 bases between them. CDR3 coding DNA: TGCGCCAGCAGCTTGGAGGCGAGCTCTGGAAACACCATATATTTT. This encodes CASSLEASSGNTIYF.

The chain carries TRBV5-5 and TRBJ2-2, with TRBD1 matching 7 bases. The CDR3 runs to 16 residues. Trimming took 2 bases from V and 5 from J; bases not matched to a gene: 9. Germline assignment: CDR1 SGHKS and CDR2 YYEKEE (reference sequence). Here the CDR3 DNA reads TGTGCCAGCAGCTTAAGACCGGGACAGACGACCGGGGAGCTGTTTTTT. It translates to CASSLRPGQTTGELFF.

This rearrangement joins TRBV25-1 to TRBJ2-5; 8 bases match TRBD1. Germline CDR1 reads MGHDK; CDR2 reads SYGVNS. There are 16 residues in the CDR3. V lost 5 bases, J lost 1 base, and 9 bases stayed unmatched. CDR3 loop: CASSSGQGVFQETQYF. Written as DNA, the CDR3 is TGTGCCAGCAGTTCTGGACAGGGAGTTTTCCAAGAGACCCAGTACTTC.

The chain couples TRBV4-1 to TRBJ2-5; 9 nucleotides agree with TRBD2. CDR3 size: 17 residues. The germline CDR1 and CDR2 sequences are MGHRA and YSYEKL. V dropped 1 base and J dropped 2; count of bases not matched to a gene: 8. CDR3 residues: CASSQGLAGDGQETQYF. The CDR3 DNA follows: TGCGCCAGCAGCCAAGGGTTAGCGGGGGATGGGCAAGAGACCCAGTACTTC.

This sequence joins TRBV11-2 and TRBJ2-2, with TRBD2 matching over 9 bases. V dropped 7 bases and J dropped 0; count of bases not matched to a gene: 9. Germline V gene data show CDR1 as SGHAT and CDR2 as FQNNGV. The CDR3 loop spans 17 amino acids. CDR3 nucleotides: TGTGCCAGCACCCAGGTGGCGGGAGGGACGAACACCGGGGAGCTGTTTTTT. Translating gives CASTQVAGGTNTGELFF.

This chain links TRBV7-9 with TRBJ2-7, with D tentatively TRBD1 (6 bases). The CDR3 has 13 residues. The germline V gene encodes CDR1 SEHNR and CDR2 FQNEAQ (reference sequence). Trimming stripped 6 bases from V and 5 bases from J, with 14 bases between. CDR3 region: CASSPGTNNEQYF. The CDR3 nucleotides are TGTGCCAGCAGTCCCGGGACAAACAACGAGCAGTACTTC.

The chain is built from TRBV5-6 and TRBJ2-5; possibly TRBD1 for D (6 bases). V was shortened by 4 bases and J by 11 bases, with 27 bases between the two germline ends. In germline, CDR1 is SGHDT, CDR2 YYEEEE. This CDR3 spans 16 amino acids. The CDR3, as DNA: TGTGCCAGCAGCCCGCCCCTCTGGACAGTAATGGGGGAGCAGTACTTC. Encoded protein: CASSPPLWTVMGEQYF. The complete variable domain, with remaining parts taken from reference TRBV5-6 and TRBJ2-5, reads DAGVTQSPTHLIKTRGQQVTLRCSPKSGHDTVSWYQQALGQGPQFIFQYYEEEERQRGNFPDRFSGHQFPNYSSELNVNALLLGDSALYLCASSPPLWTVMGEQYFGPGTRLLVL.

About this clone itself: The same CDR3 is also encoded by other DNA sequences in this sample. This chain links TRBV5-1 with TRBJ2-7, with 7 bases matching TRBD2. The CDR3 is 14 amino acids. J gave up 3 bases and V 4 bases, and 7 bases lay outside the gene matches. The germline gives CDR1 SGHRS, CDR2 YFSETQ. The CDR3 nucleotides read TGCGCCAGCAGCCTCGTAGCGGGTGGCTACGAGCAGTACTTC. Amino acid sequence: CASSLVAGGYEQYF.

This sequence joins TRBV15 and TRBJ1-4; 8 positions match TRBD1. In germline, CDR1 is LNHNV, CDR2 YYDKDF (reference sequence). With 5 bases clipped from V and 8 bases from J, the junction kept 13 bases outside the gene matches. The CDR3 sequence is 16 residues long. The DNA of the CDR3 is TGTGCCACCAGCGTAGGAACCGGGACAGGCCAGGAAAAACTGTTTTTT. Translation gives CATSVGTGTGQEKLFF.

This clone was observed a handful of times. The CDR3 coding sequence is TGTGCCAGCAGCCAGGTGATCACTGAAGCTTTCTTT. Translated: CASSQVITEAFF. The chain couples TRBV2 to TRBJ1-1; D ambiguous. The V gene's germline CDR1 is SNHLY and CDR2 FYNNEI. V was cut by 6 bases and J by 4 bases, with 9 bases left in between. This CDR3 is built from 12 residues.

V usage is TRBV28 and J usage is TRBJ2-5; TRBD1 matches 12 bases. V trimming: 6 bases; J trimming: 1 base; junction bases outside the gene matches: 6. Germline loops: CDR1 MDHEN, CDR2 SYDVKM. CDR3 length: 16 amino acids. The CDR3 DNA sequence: TGTGCCAGCAGCCCCGGGACAGGGGGCCCCCAAGAGACCCAGTACTTC. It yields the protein CASSPGTGGPQETQYF.

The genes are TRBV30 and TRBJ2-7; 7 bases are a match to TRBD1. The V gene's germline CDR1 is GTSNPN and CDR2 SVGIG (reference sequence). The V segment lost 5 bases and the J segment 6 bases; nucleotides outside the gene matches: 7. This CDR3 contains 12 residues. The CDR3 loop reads CAWGGQVGEQYF. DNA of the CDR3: TGTGCCTGGGGAGGACAGGTGGGCGAGCAGTACTTC.

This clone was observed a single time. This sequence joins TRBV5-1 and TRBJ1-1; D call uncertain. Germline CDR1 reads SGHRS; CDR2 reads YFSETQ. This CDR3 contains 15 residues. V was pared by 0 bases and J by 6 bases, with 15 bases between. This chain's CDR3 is CASSLGVVAAAEAFF. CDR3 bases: TGCGCCAGCAGCTTGGGAGTTGTAGCTGCGGCTGAAGCTTTCTTT.

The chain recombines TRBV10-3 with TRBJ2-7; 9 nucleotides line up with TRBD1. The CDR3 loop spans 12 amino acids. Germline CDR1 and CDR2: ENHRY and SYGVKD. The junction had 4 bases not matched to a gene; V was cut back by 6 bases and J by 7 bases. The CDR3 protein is CAISTGGWEQYF. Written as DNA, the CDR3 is TGTGCCATCAGCACAGGGGGCTGGGAGCAGTACTTC.

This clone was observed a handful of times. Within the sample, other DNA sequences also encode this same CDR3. CDR3 in DNA: TGTGCCAGCAGTCTCAGGGGCTACGAGCAGTACTTC. It codes for CASSLRGYEQYF. V usage is TRBV28 and J usage is TRBJ2-7; D is perhaps TRBD1 (6 bases). This CDR3 region has 12 residues. Per germline, CDR1 MDHEN and CDR2 SYDVKM. Trimming left V 5 bases short and J 3 bases short, with 8 bases between.

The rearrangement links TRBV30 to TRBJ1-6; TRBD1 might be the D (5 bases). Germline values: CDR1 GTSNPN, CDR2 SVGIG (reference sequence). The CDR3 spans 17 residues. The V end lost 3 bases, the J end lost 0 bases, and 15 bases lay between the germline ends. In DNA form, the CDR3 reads TGTGCCTGGAGGATGACAGAAAAACACTCCTATAATTCACCCCTCCACTTT. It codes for CAWRMTEKHSYNSPLHF. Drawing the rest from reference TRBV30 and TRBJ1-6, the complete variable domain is SQTIHQWPATLVQPVGSPLSLECTVEGTSNPNLYWYRQAAGRGLQLLFYSVGIGQISSEVPQNLSASRPQDRQFILSSKKLLLSDSGFYLCAWRMTEKHSYNSPLHFGNGTRLTVT.

CDR3 DNA sequence: TGCGCCAGCAGCTTGGTGGTAACTCGCTACCAAGAGACCCAGTACTTC. Translated: CASSLVVTRYQETQYF. The chain is built from TRBV5-1 and TRBJ2-5, with D unresolved. Trimming took 0 bases from V and 0 from J, leaving 12 bases between them. The germline CDR1 and CDR2 sequences are SGHRS and YFSETQ. This CDR3 comprises 16 residues.

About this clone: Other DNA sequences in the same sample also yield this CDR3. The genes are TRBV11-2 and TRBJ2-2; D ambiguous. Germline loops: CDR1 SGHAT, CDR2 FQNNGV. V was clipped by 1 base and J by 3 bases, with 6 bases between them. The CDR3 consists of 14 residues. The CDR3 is CASSLVRDTGELFF. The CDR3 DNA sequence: TGTGCCAGCAGCTTAGTCAGAGACACCGGGGAGCTGTTTTTT.

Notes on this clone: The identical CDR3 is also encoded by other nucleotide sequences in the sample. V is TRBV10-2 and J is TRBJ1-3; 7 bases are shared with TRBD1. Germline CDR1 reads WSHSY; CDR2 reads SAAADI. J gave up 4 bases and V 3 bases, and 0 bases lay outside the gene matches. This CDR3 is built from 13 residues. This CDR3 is CASSEGGGNTIYF. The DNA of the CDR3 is TGCGCCAGCAGTGAAGGGGGCGGAAACACCATATATTTT.

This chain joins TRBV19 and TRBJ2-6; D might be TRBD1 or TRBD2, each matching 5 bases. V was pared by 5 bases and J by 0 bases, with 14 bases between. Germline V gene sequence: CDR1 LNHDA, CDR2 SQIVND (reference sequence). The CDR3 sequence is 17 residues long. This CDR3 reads CASSLGTASSGANVLTF. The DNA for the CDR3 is TGTGCCAGTAGTCTAGGGACCGCCAGCTCTGGGGCCAACGTCCTGACTTTC.

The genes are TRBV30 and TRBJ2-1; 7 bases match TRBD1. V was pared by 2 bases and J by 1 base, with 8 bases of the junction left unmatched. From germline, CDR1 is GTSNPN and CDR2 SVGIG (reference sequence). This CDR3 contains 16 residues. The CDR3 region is CAWSPRQGKSYNEQFF. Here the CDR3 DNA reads TGTGCCTGGAGTCCCCGACAGGGAAAATCCTACAATGAGCAGTTCTTC.